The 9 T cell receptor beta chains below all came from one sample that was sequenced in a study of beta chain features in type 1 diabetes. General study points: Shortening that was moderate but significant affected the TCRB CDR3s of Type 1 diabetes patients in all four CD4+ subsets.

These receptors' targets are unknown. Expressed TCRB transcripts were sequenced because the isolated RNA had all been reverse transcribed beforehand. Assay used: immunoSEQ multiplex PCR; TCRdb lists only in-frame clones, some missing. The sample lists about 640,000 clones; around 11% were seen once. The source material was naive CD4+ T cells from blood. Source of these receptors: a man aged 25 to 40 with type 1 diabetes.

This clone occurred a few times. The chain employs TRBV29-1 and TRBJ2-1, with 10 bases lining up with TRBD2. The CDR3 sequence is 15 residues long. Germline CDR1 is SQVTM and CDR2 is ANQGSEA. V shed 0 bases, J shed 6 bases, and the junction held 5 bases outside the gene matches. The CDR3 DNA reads TGCAGCGTTGAAGAACAGCGGGGGGGCCCCAATGAGCAGTTCTTC. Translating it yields CSVEEQRGGPNEQFF.

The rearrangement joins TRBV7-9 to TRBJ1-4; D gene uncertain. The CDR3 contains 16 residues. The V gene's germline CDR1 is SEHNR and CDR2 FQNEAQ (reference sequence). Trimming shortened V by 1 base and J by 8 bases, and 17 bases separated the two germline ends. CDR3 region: CASSLGWQLEEEKLFF. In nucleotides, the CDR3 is TGTGCCAGCAGCTTAGGATGGCAGCTCGAGGAGGAAAAACTGTTTTTT.

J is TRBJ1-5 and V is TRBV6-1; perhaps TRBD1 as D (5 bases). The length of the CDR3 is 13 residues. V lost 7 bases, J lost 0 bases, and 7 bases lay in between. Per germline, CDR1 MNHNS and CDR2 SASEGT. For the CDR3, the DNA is TGTGCCAGCACAGGGCTTAGCAATCAGCCCCAGCATTTT. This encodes CASTGLSNQPQHF.

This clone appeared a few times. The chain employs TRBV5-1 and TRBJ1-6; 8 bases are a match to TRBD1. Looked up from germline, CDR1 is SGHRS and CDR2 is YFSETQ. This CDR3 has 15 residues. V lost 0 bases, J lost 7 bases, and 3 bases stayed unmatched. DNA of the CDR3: TGCGCCAGCAGCTTGGGGGACAGGCCCAATTCACCCCTCCACTTT. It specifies CASSLGDRPNSPLHF. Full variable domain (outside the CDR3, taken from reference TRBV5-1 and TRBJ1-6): KAGVTQTPRYLIKTRGQQVTLSCSPISGHRSVSWYQQTPGQGLQFLFEYFSETQRNKGNFPGRFSGRQFSNSRSEMNVSTLELGDSALYLCASSLGDRPNSPLHFGNGTRLTVT.

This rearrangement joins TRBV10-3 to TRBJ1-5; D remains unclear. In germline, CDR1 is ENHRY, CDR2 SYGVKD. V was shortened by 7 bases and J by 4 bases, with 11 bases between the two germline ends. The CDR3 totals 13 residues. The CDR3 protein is CAINRDGNQPQHF. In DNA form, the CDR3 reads TGTGCCATCAACCGCGACGGGAATCAGCCCCAGCATTTT.

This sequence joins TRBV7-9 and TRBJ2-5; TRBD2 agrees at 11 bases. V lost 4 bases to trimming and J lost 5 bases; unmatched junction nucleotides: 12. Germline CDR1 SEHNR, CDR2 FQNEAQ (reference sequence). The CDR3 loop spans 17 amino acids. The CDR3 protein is CASSWGTSGFYKETQYF. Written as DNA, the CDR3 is TGTGCCAGCAGCTGGGGGACTAGCGGATTCTACAAGGAGACCCAGTACTTC. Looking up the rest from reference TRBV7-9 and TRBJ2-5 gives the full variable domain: DTGVSQNPRHKITKRGQNVTFRCDPISEHNRLYWYRQTLGQGPEFLTYFQNEAQLEKSRLLSDRFSAERPKGSFSTLEIQRTEQGDSAMYLCASSWGTSGFYKETQYFGPGTRLLVL.

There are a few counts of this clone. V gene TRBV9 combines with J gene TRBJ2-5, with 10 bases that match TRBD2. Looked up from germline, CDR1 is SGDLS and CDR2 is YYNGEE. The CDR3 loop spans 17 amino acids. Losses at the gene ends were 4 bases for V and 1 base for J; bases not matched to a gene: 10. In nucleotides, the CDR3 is TGTGCCAGCAGCCCACGGGTAGCGGGGGGCCCCCAAGAGACCCAGTACTTC. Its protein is CASSPRVAGGPQETQYF.

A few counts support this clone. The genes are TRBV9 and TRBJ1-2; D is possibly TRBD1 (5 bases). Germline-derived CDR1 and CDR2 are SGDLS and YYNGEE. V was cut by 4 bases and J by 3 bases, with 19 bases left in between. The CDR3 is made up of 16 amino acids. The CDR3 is CASSPGGVSRHYGYTF. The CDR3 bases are TGTGCCAGCAGCCCGGGAGGGGTAAGTCGGCACTATGGCTACACCTTC.

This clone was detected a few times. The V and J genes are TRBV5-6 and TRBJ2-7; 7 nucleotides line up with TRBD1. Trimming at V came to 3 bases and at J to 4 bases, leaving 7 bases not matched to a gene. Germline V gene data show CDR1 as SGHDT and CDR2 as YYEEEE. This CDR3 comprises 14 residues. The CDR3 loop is CASSSEPGGYEQYF. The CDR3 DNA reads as TGTGCCAGCAGCTCAGAGCCAGGGGGTTACGAGCAGTACTTC.